This T cell receptor beta chain was sequenced in a study of blood T cell repertoires in COVID-19. At the level of the study: Acute and convalescent COVID-19 samples came from the United States, Italy and Spain.

This clone was recorded a few times. Data came from immunoSEQ multiplex PCR; TCRdb stores just in-frame clones and leaves some out. The repertoire holds hundreds of thousands of clones, with 70% to 90% as singletons. Sequenced input: peripheral blood. This clonotype was sampled from a woman between 25 and 40 years old with active or convalescent COVID-19.

Written as DNA, the CDR3 is TGTGCCAGCAGCTTGGACAGGGTTACTGAAGCTTTCTTT. This gives the protein CASSLDRVTEAFF. This chain connects TRBV11-2 to TRBJ1-1, with 8 bases lining up with TRBD1. The junction had 2 bases not matched to a gene; V was cut back by 3 bases and J by 5 bases. The CDR3 is 13 residues long. Germline-derived CDR1 and CDR2 are SGHAT and FQNNGV.